A selection of T cell receptor beta chains follows, all from one sample in a study of human T cells and chemical hapten exposure. TCRdb called the RACE reads again in MiXCR, with one record for every CDR3 protein. This table has fewer than 400,000 distinct CDR3 sequences, roughly 6.9% appearing once. This specimen consisted of whole blood, obtained in connection with sensitization to the hapten diphenylcyclopropenone (DPC). These receptors came from a woman under 30 with alopecia areata. Some clones in this sample may be carry-over from other donors' samples. The CDR3 runs from the conserved cysteine through the conserved F or W. The D gene is left open where the match is weak. Clone size is shown for a subset of rows, as once, few, many or a class of expanded clone.

j_gene	d_gene	v_gene	abundance	CDR3nt	CDR3aa
TRBJ2-7	TRBD1	TRBV4-1	few	TGCGCCAGCAGCCTCGGACAGGGCCCACGGAACGAGCAGTACTTC	CASSLGQGPRNEQYF
TRBJ1-1	.	TRBV6-1	few	TGTGCCAGCAGGATGAAGGCTTCGGGGGGGGCTGAAGCTTTCTTT	CASRMKASGGAEAFF
TRBJ1-2	TRBD1	TRBV7-2	many	TGTGCCAGCAGCTTAGGGACAGGGAGGGAGAGCTACACCTTC	CASSLGTGRESYTF
TRBJ1-5	.	TRBV6-2/TRBV6-3	few	TGTGCCAGCAGTTGGAATGGCGGAAGCAATCAGCCCCAGCATTTT	CASSWNGGSNQPQHF
TRBJ2-2	TRBD2	TRBV4-2	few	TGTGCCAGCCAGGGGGGTAGCGGGGGAGACCCCGGGGAGCTGTTTTTT	CASQGGSGGDPGELFF
TRBJ2-2	TRBD2	TRBV27	.	TGTGCCAGCAGCCGGGGACTAGCGGGGGACCTTCTTAACACCGGGGAGCTGTTTTTT	CASSRGLAGDLLNTGELFF
TRBJ2-3	.	TRBV18	many	TGTGCCAGCTCACCCCCGAAGGTCGATACGCAGTATTTT	CASSPPKVDTQYF
TRBJ2-3	.	TRBV20-1	many	TGCAGTGCTAGGGATGAAGACACAGATACGCAGTATTTT	CSARDEDTDTQYF
TRBJ2-5	.	TRBV6-2/TRBV6-3	few	TGTGCCAGCAGTTACGGGGAGCAAGAGACCCAGTACTTC	CASSYGEQETQYF
TRBJ2-1	TRBD1	TRBV5-4	many	TGTGCCATCCGGACAGGGCATAATGAGCAGTTCTTC	CAIRTGHNEQFF
TRBJ1-1	.	TRBV6-5	.	TGTGCCAGCAGTTCGGACGCGGACACTGAAGCTTTCTTT	CASSSDADTEAFF
TRBJ2-7	.	TRBV9	many	TGTGCCAGCAGCCCAGGGGGAGGACACACCTACGAGCAGTACTTC	CASSPGGGHTYEQYF
TRBJ1-4	TRBD1	TRBV7-6	.	TGTGCCAGCAGCTTATGGACGGGACAGCCTAATGAAAAACTGTTTTTT	CASSLWTGQPNEKLFF
TRBJ1-1	TRBD1	TRBV6-5	.	TGTGCCAGCAGTTACTCGATCTACCAGGGGGCTACTGAGGACACTGAAGCTTTCTTT	CASSYSIYQGATEDTEAFF
TRBJ2-1	.	TRBV5-1	many	TGCGCCAGCAGCTTGAATCGGCCTCTGAGCAATGAGCAGTTCTTC	CASSLNRPLSNEQFF
TRBJ2-7	TRBD1	TRBV6-2/TRBV6-3	few	TGTGCCAGCAGTGACAGGGTTGAGCAGTACTTC	CASSDRVEQYF
TRBJ2-7	.	TRBV7-9	many	TGTGCCAGCAGTTGGGACGTAGAGGGGCCGGAGCAGTACTTC	CASSWDVEGPEQYF
TRBJ1-1	.	TRBV27	.	TGTGCCACCCGGAAGAACACTGAAGCTTTCTTT	CATRKNTEAFF
TRBJ1-1	TRBD1	TRBV6-5	few	TGTGCCAGCAGTTATCCCGGGGACAGAGGTCGGACTGAAGCTTTCTTT	CASSYPGDRGRTEAFF
TRBJ2-5	TRBD1	TRBV19	many	TGTGCCAGTAGTACGGACAGGGGGACCCAAGAGACCCAGTACTTC	CASSTDRGTQETQYF
TRBJ1-1	.	TRBV20-1	.	TGCAGTGCTGCCCAGACTAGAGCCAACACTGAAGCTTTCTTT	CSAAQTRANTEAFF
TRBJ1-4	.	TRBV12-3/TRBV12-4	many	TGTGCCAGCAGCCCGGGTCAGGTCGAGGAAAAACTGTTTTTT	CASSPGQVEEKLFF
TRBJ2-3	.	TRBV6-6	many	TGTGCCAGCGGGGGGAGCGCAGATACGCAGTATTTT	CASGGSADTQYF
TRBJ1-6	TRBD1	TRBV7-9	.	TGTGCCAGCAGCCCTTCCGCTACAGGGGTTAATTCACCCCTCCACTTT	CASSPSATGVNSPLHF
TRBJ2-2	TRBD2	TRBV9	.	TGTGCCAGCAGCGAGGGACTAGCGGACGCCGGGGAGCTGTTTTTT	CASSEGLADAGELFF
TRBJ1-2	.	TRBV7-2	.	TGTGCCAGCAGCTCGGACATGTCTTATGGCTACACCTTC	CASSSDMSYGYTF
TRBJ1-5	TRBD1	TRBV29-1	few	TGCAGCGTAACGGGGACAGGGGAGGGTCAGCCCCAGCATTTT	CSVTGTGEGQPQHF
TRBJ1-5	.	TRBV12-3/TRBV12-4	many	TGTGCCAGCAGTGTAATATGGGGGTGGCCCCAGCATTTT	CASSVIWGWPQHF
TRBJ1-4	.	TRBV15	few	TGTGCCACCAGCAGAGATCAGGCAGGGTGGGGTGAAAAACTGTTTTTT	CATSRDQAGWGEKLFF
TRBJ2-5	TRBD2	TRBV6-6	few	TGTGCCAGCAGTTACTCGTTTAGCGGGGCAGACCAAGAGACCCAGTACTTC	CASSYSFSGADQETQYF
TRBJ2-7	.	TRBV11-2	once	TGTGCCAGCAGCTCTACGCGGGGTGGGGACGAGCAGTACTTC	CASSSTRGGDEQYF
TRBJ1-2	TRBD1	TRBV29-1	.	TGCAGCGCTCTTACGCAACAGGGGCTTGGCTACACCTTC	CSALTQQGLGYTF
TRBJ1-4	.	TRBV27	.	TGTGCCAGCAGACCCCTAAACTATGGCGAAAAACTGTTTTTT	CASRPLNYGEKLFF
TRBJ1-1	.	TRBV5-6	.	TGTGCCAGCAGCTTTGAGTCAAGGATGAACACTGAAGCTTTCTTT	CASSFESRMNTEAFF
TRBJ1-3	.	TRBV28	.	TGTGCCAGCAGGTGGACCCGGGACCGCCGCTCTGGAAACACCATATATTTT	CASRWTRDRRSGNTIYF
TRBJ2-7	TRBD1	TRBV4-1	many	TGCGCCAGCACCCCGGGACAGGCCTACCGCGAGCAGTACTTC	CASTPGQAYREQYF
TRBJ2-3	.	TRBV12-3/TRBV12-4	many	TGTGCCAGCAGTTTAATGGGAGATACGCAGTATTTT	CASSLMGDTQYF
TRBJ1-1	.	TRBV18	few	TGTGCCAGCTCACCACCATGGGAGAACACTGAAGCTTTCTTT	CASSPPWENTEAFF